Shown below are 14 T cell receptor beta chains from a single sample sequenced in a study of cytomegalovirus exposure and HLA in healthy donors. Researchers ran the PCR with 60 Vbeta and 13 Jbeta primers. Some clones are missing from TCRdb's copy, which holds only in-frame ones; the method was immunoSEQ multiplex PCR. This sample has over 35,000 clones; almost 70% occur once, and the top ten carry around 3.9%. The sample consisted of PBMCs. The receptors here all came from a middle-aged man in good health and CMV-seronegative.

The chain joins TRBV28 to TRBJ1-2, with D tentatively TRBD1 (5 bases). Deletions cut 5 bases from V and 3 bases from J, with 13 bases between. Germline CDR1 and CDR2: MDHEN and SYDVKM. The CDR3 spans 14 residues. The CDR3 here is CASSPLGRDYGYTF. The CDR3 nucleotides read TGTGCCAGCAGTCCCCTGGGCAGGGACTATGGCTACACCTTC.

This sequence joins TRBV5-4 and TRBJ1-1; D may be TRBD1 (6 bases). V was clipped by 3 bases and J by 7 bases, with 16 bases between them. CDR3 length equals 14 residues. Germline V gives CDR1 SGHNT, CDR2 YYREEE (reference sequence). The CDR3 bases are TGTGCCAGCAGCTCACAGGGTAAGGGTGATGAAGCTTTCTTT. As protein: CASSSQGKGDEAFF.

J is TRBJ1-4 and V is TRBV6-1; TRBD1 matches at 8 bases. Per germline, CDR1 MNHNS and CDR2 SASEGT. The junction had 8 bases not matched to a gene; V was cut back by 3 bases and J by 5 bases. CDR3 length: 16 residues. The CDR3 coding sequence is TGTGCCAGCAGTGAGGGATCTGGACAGGGAAATGAAAAACTGTTTTTT. It encodes CASSEGSGQGNEKLFF.

This clone came up a few times. The rearrangement joins TRBV2 to TRBJ1-1, with D unresolved. The length of the CDR3 is 14 residues. Germline CDR1 is SNHLY and CDR2 is FYNNEI. V dropped 3 bases and J dropped 2 bases, with 10 bases sitting between them. The CDR3 DNA sequence: TGTGCCAGCAGTGACATGAGCGGTAACACTGAAGCTTTCTTT. It yields the protein CASSDMSGNTEAFF.

The chain joins TRBV7-6 to TRBJ2-2, with a tentative D call TRBD1 (5 bases). V was clipped by 4 bases and J by 0 bases, with 9 bases between them. Germline CDR1 SGHVS, CDR2 FNYEAQ. The CDR3 runs 15 residues. The CDR3 DNA sequence: TGTGCCAGCAGCTCGACAGTTACGAACACCGGGGAGCTGTTTTTT. It yields the protein CASSSTVTNTGELFF.

As for this clone: One end of the junction fails to match germline, which may point to a read error. The chain links TRBV4-3 to TRBJ1-2; 7 positions agree with TRBD1. The CDR3 consists of 12 residues. Germline CDR1 reads LGHNA; CDR2 reads YSLEER. The CDR3 DNA is TGCGCCAGCAGCCAAGATCCGGGACAGACATCTTTC. Its protein product is CASSQDPGQTSF.

The chain carries TRBV25-1 and TRBJ2-7, with D hard to call. V lost 4 bases, J lost 3 bases, and 13 bases lay in between. Germline CDR1 MGHDK, CDR2 SYGVNS. The CDR3 loop spans 14 amino acids. The CDR3 nucleotides are TGTGCCAGCAGTGCTGCCGCGATTAACTACGAGCAGTACTTC. This sequence encodes CASSAAAINYEQYF.

This chain uses TRBV7-9 with TRBJ1-6, with TRBD1 as a possible D gene (5 bases). The CDR3 totals 12 residues. CDR1 is SEHNR, CDR2 FQNEAQ, per germline (reference sequence). The V gene lost 4 bases and the J gene lost 12 bases, with 10 bases spanning the gap. This chain's CDR3 is CASSSPQGPLHF. CDR3 in DNA: TGTGCCAGCAGCTCACCCCAGGGACCCCTCCACTTT.

This clone showed up just once. The V call is TRBV30, the J call TRBJ1-1; D not resolved. V shed 1 base and J shed 1 base, with 4 bases lying between them. The germline V gene has CDR1 GTSNPN and CDR2 SVGIG (reference sequence). This CDR3 has 12 amino acids. The CDR3 loop is CAWSAGNTEAFF. CDR3 bases: TGTGCCTGGAGTGCCGGGAACACTGAAGCTTTCTTT.

The V gene is TRBV29-1, the J gene TRBJ2-3; 9 bases align to TRBD2. The germline gives CDR1 SQVTM, CDR2 ANQGSEA. The V segment lost 3 bases and the J segment 2 bases; nucleotides outside the gene matches: 6. The length of the CDR3 is 15 residues. The CDR3 sequence: CSVDSSGAYTDTQYF. Here the CDR3 DNA reads TGCAGCGTTGACTCTAGCGGGGCTTACACAGATACGCAGTATTTT.

The chain carries TRBV6-5 and TRBJ1-1; D is unresolved. The V gene's germline CDR1 is MNHEY and CDR2 SVGAGI. Deletions cut 4 bases from V and 5 bases from J, with 20 bases between. The CDR3 has 16 residues. DNA of the CDR3: TGTGCCAGCAGTTCTTTTGGCGGGGTTCGGAAAACTGAAGCTTTCTTT. Encoded protein: CASSSFGGVRKTEAFF.

The chain employs TRBV4-3 and TRBJ2-5; 8 nucleotides agree with TRBD1. The DNA end is a closer match to TRBJ2-7, so the J assignment may be wrong. This CDR3 spans 16 amino acids. Germline V CDR1 and CDR2: LGHNA, YSLEER. CDR3 sequence (DNA): TGCGCCAGCAGCCACTCAGCGACAGGGGAGTCCTACGAGCAGTACTTC. Protein sequence: CASSHSATGESYEQYF.

The chain recombines TRBV6-5 with TRBJ1-3, with TRBD1 as a possible D gene (5 bases). The CDR3 consists of 15 residues. Germline V gene sequence: CDR1 MNHEY, CDR2 SVGAGI. V shed 2 bases and J shed 4 bases, with 12 bases lying between them. The chain's CDR3 is CASSYRYGGGNTIYF. CDR3 in DNA: TGTGCCAGCAGTTACCGTTACGGGGGGGGAAACACCATATATTTT.

The DNA of the CDR3 is TGTGCCAGCAGTGAAGGAGGAAGGGGGACTGAAGCTTTCTTT. It codes for CASSEGGRGTEAFF. The chain links TRBV6-1 to TRBJ1-1; D possibly corresponds to TRBD1 (6 bases). Trimming took 1 base from V and 5 from J, leaving 11 bases between them. Germline CDR1 reads MNHNS; CDR2 reads SASEGT. The CDR3 covers 14 residues.